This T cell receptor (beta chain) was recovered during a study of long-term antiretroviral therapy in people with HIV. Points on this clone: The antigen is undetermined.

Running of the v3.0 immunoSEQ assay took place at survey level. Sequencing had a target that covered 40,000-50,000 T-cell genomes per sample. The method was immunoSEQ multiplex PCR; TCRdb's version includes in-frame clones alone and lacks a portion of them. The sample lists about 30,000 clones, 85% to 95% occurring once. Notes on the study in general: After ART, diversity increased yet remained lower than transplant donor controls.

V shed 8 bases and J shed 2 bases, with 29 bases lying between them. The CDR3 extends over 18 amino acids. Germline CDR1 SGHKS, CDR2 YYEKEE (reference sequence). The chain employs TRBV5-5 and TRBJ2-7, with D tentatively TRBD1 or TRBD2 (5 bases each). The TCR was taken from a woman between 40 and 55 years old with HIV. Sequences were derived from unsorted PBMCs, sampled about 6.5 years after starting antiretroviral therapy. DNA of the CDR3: TGTGCCAGTGCCCCCGCCCCGACGAGGGGAAGGTCTGCCTACGAGCAGTACTTC. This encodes CASAPAPTRGRSAYEQYF. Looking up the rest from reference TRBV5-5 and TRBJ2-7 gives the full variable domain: DAGVTQSPTHLIKTRGQQVTLRCSPISGHKSVSWYQQVLGQGPQFIFQYYEKEERGRGNFPDRFSARQFPNYSSELNVNALLLGDSALYLCASAPAPTRGRSAYEQYFGPGTRLTVT.